The T cell receptor beta chain under discussion was sequenced for a study of blood T cell repertoires in COVID-19. At the level of the study: Both acute and convalescent COVID-19 samples were obtained from the United States, Italy and Spain.

Seattle's cohort entered during active infection and was followed longitudinally. The junction had 8 bases not matched to a gene; V was cut back by 5 bases and J by 5 bases. This CDR3 has 16 residues. Germline V CDR1 and CDR2: SGHTA, FQGTGA. Method: immunoSEQ multiplex PCR; TCRdb's copy keeps in-frame clones and lacks some. The table lists 200,000 to 300,000 clones, about 88% of them singletons, with around 5% in the top ten. The V call is TRBV7-3, the J call TRBJ2-3, with TRBD2 matching over 12 bases. The material sequenced was peripheral blood. The source of this sequence is a woman aged 60-75 years with COVID-19, enrolled during active disease. This CDR3 is CASSQTSGRGVDTQYF. The CDR3 DNA reads as TGTGCCAGCAGCCAGACTAGCGGGAGAGGAGTAGATACGCAGTATTTT.